This TCR beta chain stems from a study of OX40 agonist ivuxolimab in advanced cancers. Study-level information: Head and neck, renal cell, melanoma or hepatocellular carcinoma were the cancers that dose-escalation patients had. Participants could have had prior anti-PD-1, anti-PD-L1 or anti-CTLA-4 therapy, and around 40% had some.

Study-wide points: There were, on average, more expanded clones in CD8+ T cells than in CD4+.

About this clone itself: No antigen is known for it.

Using immunoSEQ multiplex PCR, the repertoire was profiled, and TCRdb retains in-frame clones only, with some absent. The sample includes tens of thousands of clones, around 80% seen only once; the top ten take 6.5% to 8%. This clonotype was obtained from an adult with an advanced solid tumor such as melanoma, head and neck, liver or kidney cancer. The material sequenced was CD4+ or CD8+ T cells sorted from blood, taken in a trial of the OX40 agonist ivuxolimab.

The CDR3 nucleotides read TGTGCCAGCAGTCCCGGCCAATCAAGTAAAGCTTTCTTT. Translated, it gives CASSPGQSSKAFF. This chain links TRBV28 with TRBJ1-1; D is unresolved. CDR3 length: 13 residues. The V end lost 5 bases, the J end lost 9 bases, and 16 bases lay between the germline ends. The germline V gene encodes CDR1 MDHEN and CDR2 SYDVKM. The full variable domain, completed using reference TRBV28 and TRBJ1-1, is DVKVTQSSRYLVKRTGEKVFLECVQDMDHENMFWYRQDPGLGLRLIYFSYDVKMKEKGDIPEGYSVSREKKERFSLILESASTNQTSMYLCASSPGQSSKAFFGQGTRLTVV.